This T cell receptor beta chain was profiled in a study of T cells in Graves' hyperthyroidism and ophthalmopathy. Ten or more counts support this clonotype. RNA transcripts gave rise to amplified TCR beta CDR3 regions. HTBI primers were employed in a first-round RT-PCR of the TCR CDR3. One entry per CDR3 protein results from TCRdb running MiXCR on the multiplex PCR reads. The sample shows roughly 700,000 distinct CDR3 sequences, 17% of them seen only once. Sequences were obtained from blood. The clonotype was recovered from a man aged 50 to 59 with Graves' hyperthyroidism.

In DNA, the CDR3 is TGTGCCAGCTCACCACCTATTAGGCCGAATGGGGATGAGCAGTTCTTC. It specifies CASSPPIRPNGDEQFF. The J gene is TRBJ2-1, the V gene TRBV18; no definite D call. Germline V gives CDR1 KGHSH, CDR2 LQKENI. This CDR3 spans 16 amino acids. Trimming left V 0 bases short and J 8 bases short, with 17 bases between.